The clone carrying this T cell receptor (beta chain) was picked up a small number of times. Antigen: not known. PCR involved 60 Vbeta and 13 Jbeta primers. Assay: immunoSEQ multiplex PCR; the TCRdb copy retains only in-frame clones and omits some. The sample has around 130,000 clones, around 80% seen once. This record belongs to a study of cytomegalovirus exposure and HLA in healthy donors. Overall study context: There were approximately 80 million unique TCRs (from HLA-typed donors) in an early data release. Study-level results: TRBV6-2, TRBV6-3 and other indistinguishable V segments were excluded. According to a later analysis, donors in an Asian-associated ancestry cluster reportedly had fewer N-insertions than the roughly 670-donor mean.

The germline V gene has CDR1 MDHEN and CDR2 SYDVKM. V lost 4 bases to trimming and J lost 4 bases; unmatched junction nucleotides: 14. The CDR3 is 19 amino acids. The rearrangement links TRBV28 to TRBJ2-3, with 13 bases that match TRBD2. Sequenced: PBMCs. This TCR derives from a man aged 30 to 39 in good health and CMV-seronegative. The CDR3 region has the DNA TGTGCCAGCAGTTCACCGGGACTAGCGGGATTAACATCTGCAGATACGCAGTATTTT. This gives the protein CASSSPGLAGLTSADTQYF. Drawing the rest from reference TRBV28 and TRBJ2-3, the complete variable domain is DVKVTQSSRYLVKRTGEKVFLECVQDMDHENMFWYRQDPGLGLRLIYFSYDVKMKEKGDIPEGYSVSREKKERFSLILESASTNQTSMYLCASSSPGLAGLTSADTQYFGPGTRLTVL.